This T cell receptor beta chain was identified during a study of blood T cell repertoires in COVID-19. Study in general: COVID-19 samples from acute and convalescent phases originated in the United States, Italy and Spain. The cDNA or gDNA used as material had been derived from T cells, B-cell-depleted T cells, or PBMCs.

In the source study's methods: Reference gene primer amplification gave estimated nucleated cell counts. Clones were sequenced by immunoSEQ multiplex PCR, and TCRdb holds only the in-frame ones, with some missing. V and J calls and clone size follow that table, whereas D and trimming were derived from the DNA. The repertoire has 190,000 or so clones, around 80% of them found once; the top ten carry approximately 3%. The sample holds a few counts of this clone. Sequencing was carried out using peripheral blood. The sequence was collected from a woman of 80 years or more with active or convalescent COVID-19.

The CDR3 reads CASSEWTGELYQPQHF. CDR3 in DNA: TGTGCCAGCAGTGAATGGACAGGAGAACTCTATCAGCCCCAGCATTTT. The rearrangement links TRBV6-1 to TRBJ1-5; the match to TRBD1 covers 7 bases. The CDR3 is 16 amino acids. Germline CDR1 and CDR2: MNHNS and SASEGT. Trimming took 2 bases from V and 5 from J; bases not matched to a gene: 9.